The 4 T cell receptor beta chains below were found in one sample sequenced in a study of blood T cell repertoires in COVID-19. Clones were read by immunoSEQ multiplex PCR, and TCRdb kept only the in-frame ones, dropping some. Found here are 200,000 or so clones, roughly 84% of them singletons; the top ten hold around 7%. Sequencing input: PBMCs or T cells enriched from blood (not recorded which). The receptors were gathered from a man aged 25-45 years in a cohort exposed to, infected with or recovered from COVID-19 (not recorded which).

The chain couples TRBV19 to TRBJ1-5, with 7 bases fitting TRBD1. This CDR3 comprises 16 residues. Looked up from germline, CDR1 is LNHDA and CDR2 is SQIVND (reference sequence). Trimming removed 1 base from V and 1 base from J; junction bases left unmatched: 4. CDR3 nucleotides: TGTGCCAGTAGTATAGTAGGGGGCGGGAGCAATCAGCCCCAGCATTTT. Its protein product is CASSIVGGGSNQPQHF. Full variable domain (remainder filled in from reference TRBV19 and TRBJ1-5): DGGITQSPKYLFRKEGQNVTLSCEQNLNHDAMYWYRQDPGQGLRLIYYSQIVNDFQKGDIAEGYSVSREKKESFPLTVTSAQKNPTAFYLCASSIVGGGSNQPQHFGDGTRLSIL.

The chain carries TRBV6-1 and TRBJ2-6; no firm D call. The germline V gene encodes CDR1 MNHNS and CDR2 SASEGT. Trimming stripped 0 bases from V and 0 bases from J, with 3 bases between. CDR3 length: 15 residues. CDR3 coding DNA: TGTGCCAGCAGTGAAGCGAGCTCTGGGGCCAACGTCCTGACTTTC. This gives the protein CASSEASSGANVLTF.

V is TRBV9 and J is TRBJ2-7; 11 bases map to TRBD2. Germline trimming cut 4 bases from V and 1 base from J; bases unmatched to any gene: 16. CDR1 and CDR2 (germline): SGDLS, YYNGEE. This CDR3 has 19 residues. The CDR3 region is CASSPRGGGTSGKSYEQYF. CDR3 nucleotide sequence: TGTGCCAGCAGCCCAAGAGGGGGGGGGACTAGCGGCAAATCCTACGAGCAGTACTTC.

This rearrangement joins TRBV19 to TRBJ2-1; 7 bases fit TRBD1. J lost 8 bases, V lost 6 bases, and 7 bases had no gene match. The germline V gene encodes CDR1 LNHDA and CDR2 SQIVND (reference sequence). This CDR3 spans 13 amino acids. The CDR3 loop reads CASRGSTGDEQFF. DNA for the CDR3: TGTGCCAGTAGGGGATCAACAGGGGATGAGCAGTTCTTC.